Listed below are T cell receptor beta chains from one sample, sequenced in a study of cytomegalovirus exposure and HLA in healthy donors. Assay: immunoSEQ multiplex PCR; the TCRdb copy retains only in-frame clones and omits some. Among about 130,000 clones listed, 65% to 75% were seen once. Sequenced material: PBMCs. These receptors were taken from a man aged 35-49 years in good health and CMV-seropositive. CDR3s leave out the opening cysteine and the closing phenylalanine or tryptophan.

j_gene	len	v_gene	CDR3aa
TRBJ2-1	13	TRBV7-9	ASSFKSGSYNEQF
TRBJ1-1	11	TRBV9	ASSVGRNTEAF
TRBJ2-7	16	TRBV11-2	ASSLIGGPGQPSYEQY
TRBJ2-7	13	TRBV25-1	ASSEYGGVTDEQY
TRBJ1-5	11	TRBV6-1	ASSEVNNQPQH
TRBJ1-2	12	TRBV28	ASINRGEVYGYT
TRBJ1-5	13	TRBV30	AWRSGQDSNQPQH
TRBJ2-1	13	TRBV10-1	ASSETGISYNEQF
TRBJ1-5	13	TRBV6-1	ASSEGGGAGQPQH
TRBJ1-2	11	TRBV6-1	ASRERTGGGYT
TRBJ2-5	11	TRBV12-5	ASGLGTHGGQY
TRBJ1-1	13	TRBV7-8	ASSLAGASNTEAF
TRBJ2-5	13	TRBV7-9	ASSRGTGALWTQY
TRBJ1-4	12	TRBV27	ASSPGPREEKLF
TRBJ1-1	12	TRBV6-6	ASSYSRGDTEAF
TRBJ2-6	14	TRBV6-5	ASSYGPGTRANVLT
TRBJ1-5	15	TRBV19	ATAVVGIEDSNQPQH
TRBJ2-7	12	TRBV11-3	ASSLGRGSYEQY
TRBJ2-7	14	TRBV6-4	ALGGSSGSSPYEQY
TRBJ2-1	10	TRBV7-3	ASSYPGYEQF
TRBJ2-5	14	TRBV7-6	ASSSPPSGLEETQY
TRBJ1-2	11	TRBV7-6	ASSLGTEDGYT
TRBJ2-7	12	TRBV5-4	ASSPGLAGVEQY
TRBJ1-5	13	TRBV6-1	ASSGKVGGAQPQH
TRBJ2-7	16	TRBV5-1	ASSRGLAGTNLPYEQY
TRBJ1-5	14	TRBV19	ASSPLGTGLNQPQH
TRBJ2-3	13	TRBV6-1	ASSGLAGGPDTQY
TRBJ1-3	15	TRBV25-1	ASSESLGGAKGNTIY
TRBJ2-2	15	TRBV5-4	ASSLYLGGANTGELF
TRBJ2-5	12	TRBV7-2	ASSLGRITETQY